What follows are 16 T cell receptor beta chains derived from one specimen sequenced in a study of cytomegalovirus exposure and HLA in healthy donors. The PCR was carried out with 60 Vbeta primers and 13 Jbeta primers. Some clones are missing from TCRdb's copy, which holds only in-frame ones; the method was immunoSEQ multiplex PCR. The repertoire holds about 140,000 clones, more than 75% seen once, with approximately 4% in the top ten. Source material: PBMCs. These receptors were collected from a man aged 18-30 years in good health and CMV-seronegative.

This chain joins TRBV15 and TRBJ2-5; TRBD2 agrees at 8 bases. The J call is doubtful: the DNA matches TRBJ2-7 better. Germline CDR1 and CDR2: LNHNV and YYDKDF (reference sequence). The CDR3 covers 15 residues. CDR3 bases: TGTGCCACCAGCATCTTCCGCGGGGGGTCCTACGAGCAGTACTTC. Protein sequence: CATSIFRGGSYEQYF.

This chain uses TRBV21-1 with TRBJ1-1. TRBV21-1 is annotated as a pseudogene. The CDR3 length is 18 residues. CDR3 amino acids: CASSKALICSRGAFEAFF. For the CDR3, the DNA is TGTGCCAGCAGCAAAGCGCTCATATGTAGTCGGGGGGCTTTTGAAGCTTTCTTT.

V gene TRBV2 combines with J gene TRBJ1-1, with D hard to call. Germline assignment: CDR1 SNHLY and CDR2 FYNNEI. The CDR3 has 13 amino acids. V was trimmed by 7 bases and J by 0 bases, leaving 9 bases between them. The CDR3 region is CASTRQMNTEAFF. The CDR3 nucleotides read TGTGCCAGCACTAGGCAGATGAACACTGAAGCTTTCTTT.

The chain combines TRBV18 with TRBJ2-7; TRBD1 matches 10 bases. Germline CDR1 KGHSH, CDR2 LQKENI. The J segment lost 2 bases and the V segment lost 2 bases, leaving 3 bases of the junction unmatched. This CDR3 is built from 15 residues. The CDR3 DNA reads as TGTGCCAGCTCACCAGGGACAGGGGTTACCTACGAGCAGTACTTC. Translating it yields CASSPGTGVTYEQYF.

A few counts support this clone. This rearrangement joins TRBV15 to TRBJ2-7; TRBD2 is a possible D gene (6 bases). The CDR3 loop spans 17 amino acids. CDR1 is LNHNV, CDR2 YYDKDF, per germline (reference sequence). Trimming stripped 3 bases from V and 3 bases from J, with 21 bases between. The CDR3 DNA follows: TGTGCCACCAGCAGTGAACACGACAGTTACGGGGGCTACGAGCAGTACTTC. It is translated as CATSSEHDSYGGYEQYF.

The J gene is TRBJ2-1, the V gene TRBV28; TRBD2 matches at 14 bases. V lost 3 bases, J lost 7 bases, and 5 bases stayed unmatched. Per the germline V gene, CDR1 is MDHEN and CDR2 is SYDVKM. This CDR3 contains 16 residues. DNA for the CDR3: TGTGCCAGCAGTTTTACCGGGACTAGCGGGAGTAATGAGCAGTTCTTC. Its translation is CASSFTGTSGSNEQFF. The complete variable domain, with remaining parts taken from reference TRBV28 and TRBJ2-1, reads DVKVTQSSRYLVKRTGEKVFLECVQDMDHENMFWYRQDPGLGLRLIYFSYDVKMKEKGDIPEGYSVSREKKERFSLILESASTNQTSMYLCASSFTGTSGSNEQFFGPGTRLTVL.

This rearrangement joins TRBV7-9 to TRBJ2-7; 8 bases fit TRBD1. The CDR3 is 15 amino acids. The ends lost 5 bases at V and 2 bases at J; junction bases unmatched: 8. Germline lookup yields CDR1 SEHNR and CDR2 FQNEAQ (reference sequence). CDR3 region: CASSPLQGAAYEQYF. The DNA of the CDR3 is TGTGCCAGCAGCCCCCTGCAGGGGGCCGCCTACGAGCAGTACTTC. Using reference TRBV7-9 and TRBJ2-7 for the parts outside the CDR3, the full variable domain is DTGVSQNPRHKITKRGQNVTFRCDPISEHNRLYWYRQTLGQGPEFLTYFQNEAQLEKSRLLSDRFSAERPKGSFSTLEIQRTEQGDSAMYLCASSPLQGAAYEQYFGPGTRLTVT.

This clone was seen more than once but under ten times. The chain joins TRBV11-3 to TRBJ2-1; 9 bases map to TRBD2. V lost 0 bases, J lost 1 base, and 1 base stayed unmatched. This CDR3 comprises 16 residues. The germline V gene encodes CDR1 SGHNT and CDR2 YENEEA. In DNA form, the CDR3 reads TGTGCCAGCAGCTTAGAGGGACTAGCTTCCTACAATGAGCAGTTCTTC. Translated, it gives CASSLEGLASYNEQFF.

This clone was seen more than once but under ten times. The chain has TRBV28 and TRBJ2-5, with D hard to call. The J call may be mistaken, given a closer DNA end match to TRBJ2-7. The CDR3 sequence is 13 residues long. Germline CDR1 and CDR2: MDHEN and SYDVKM. The DNA of the CDR3 is TGTGCCAGCAGACCAATTAGTTCCTACGAGCAGTACTTC. Translation: CASRPISSYEQYF.

The chain links TRBV7-8 to TRBJ1-5, with 7 bases lining up with TRBD1. From germline, CDR1 is SGHVS and CDR2 FQNEAQ. The ends lost 1 base at V and 0 bases at J; junction bases unmatched: 3. This CDR3 comprises 16 residues. DNA of the CDR3: TGTGCCAGCAGCTTAGGGGGGACAGATAGCAATCAGCCCCAGCATTTT. Its translation: CASSLGGTDSNQPQHF.

This chain links TRBV25-1 with TRBJ1-3; possibly TRBD1 for D (5 bases). The CDR3 runs 17 residues. V was cut by 3 bases and J by 2 bases, with 17 bases left in between. Germline-derived CDR1 and CDR2 are MGHDK and SYGVNS. DNA of the CDR3: TGTGCCAGCAGTGAGAGTCACGGGGGACTTACTGGAAACACCATATATTTT. Translated: CASSESHGGLTGNTIYF.

This chain uses TRBV28 with TRBJ1-4; the match to TRBD1 covers 7 bases. V lost 2 bases to trimming and J lost 3 bases; unmatched junction nucleotides: 6. The CDR3 is 16 amino acids. The germline CDR1 and CDR2 sequences are MDHEN and SYDVKM. The CDR3 region is CASSLIGGKSNEKLFF. CDR3 nucleotides: TGTGCCAGCAGTTTAATAGGGGGCAAATCTAATGAAAAACTGTTTTTT.

The chain employs TRBV5-8 and TRBJ2-3, with 9 bases matching TRBD2. V lost 0 bases and J lost 2; bases outside the gene matches: 7. The CDR3 length is 17 residues. CDR1 and CDR2 from the germline V gene are SGHTS and YDEGEE. The CDR3, as DNA: TGTGCCAGCAGCTTGGCCATTCTAGCGGGAATCACAGATACGCAGTATTTT. It codes for CASSLAILAGITDTQYF.

The genes are TRBV12-5 and TRBJ2-5; possibly TRBD1 for D (6 bases). The CDR3 covers 13 residues. The V end lost 1 base, the J end lost 3 bases, and 6 bases lay between the germline ends. Germline V gene sequence: CDR1 LGHNT, CDR2 FRNRAP. The CDR3 sequence is CASGLDREETQYF. CDR3 in DNA: TGTGCTAGTGGTTTGGACAGGGAAGAGACCCAGTACTTC.

This chain's CDR3 is CASNLLPGDTSYEQYF. Written as DNA, the CDR3 is TGCGCCAGCAATCTCTTACCCGGGGATACCTCCTACGAGCAGTACTTC. The chain couples TRBV5-1 to TRBJ2-7; maybe TRBD2 (5 bases). CDR1 is SGHRS, CDR2 YFSETQ, per germline. CDR3 length: 16 amino acids. The V end was cut by 6 bases, the J end by 0 bases, with 19 bases between.

This chain links TRBV10-3 with TRBJ2-5, with 10 bases that match TRBD1. With the DNA end fitting TRBJ2-7 better, the J assignment may be wrong. This CDR3 has 19 amino acids. Looked up from germline, CDR1 is ENHRY and CDR2 is SYGVKD. The CDR3 nucleotides are TGTGCCATCAGTGAGGCGAGCTCCGGGACAGGGGAAAGCTCCTACGAGCAGTACTTC. This sequence encodes CAISEASSGTGESSYEQYF.